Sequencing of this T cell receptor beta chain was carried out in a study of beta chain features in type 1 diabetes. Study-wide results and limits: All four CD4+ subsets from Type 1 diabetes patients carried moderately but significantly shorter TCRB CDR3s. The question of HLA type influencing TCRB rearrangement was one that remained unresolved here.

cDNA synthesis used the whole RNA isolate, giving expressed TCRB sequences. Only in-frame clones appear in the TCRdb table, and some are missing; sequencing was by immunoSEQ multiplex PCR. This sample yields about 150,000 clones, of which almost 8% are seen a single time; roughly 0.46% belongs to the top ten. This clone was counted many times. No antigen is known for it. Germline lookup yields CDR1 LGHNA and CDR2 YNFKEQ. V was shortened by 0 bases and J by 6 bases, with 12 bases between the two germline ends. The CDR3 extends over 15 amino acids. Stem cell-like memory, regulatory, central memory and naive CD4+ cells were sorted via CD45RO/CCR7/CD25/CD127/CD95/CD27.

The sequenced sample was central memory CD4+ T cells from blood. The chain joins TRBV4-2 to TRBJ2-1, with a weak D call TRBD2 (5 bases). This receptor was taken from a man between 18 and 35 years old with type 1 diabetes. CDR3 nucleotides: TGTGCCAGCAGCCAAGATCGGGATGGAGTCAATGAGCAGTTCTTC. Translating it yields CASSQDRDGVNEQFF.